A selection of T cell receptor beta chains follows, all from one sample in a study of cytomegalovirus exposure and HLA in healthy donors. Clones were sequenced by immunoSEQ multiplex PCR, and TCRdb holds only the in-frame ones, with some missing. There are 150,000 or so clones in the sample; 84% occur only once, and under 7.5% lies in the top ten. Sequencing was carried out using PBMCs. Receptors originate from a man in his fifties in good health and CMV-seropositive. The CDR3 runs from the conserved cysteine through the conserved F or W. A D gene is named only where the DNA matches it firmly. Expanded clones get a size class; other rows say once, few or many, or leave the size out.

>TRBV7-8|19|-|TRBJ2-3|-
TGTGCCAGCAGCTTAGTACCCCCAGGGTCAAGACAGCATGGAGATACGCAGTATTTT
CASSLVPPGSRQHGDTQYF
>TRBV5-1|12|few|TRBJ2-3|TRBD1
TGCGCCAGCAGGACAGGGTCAGATACGCAGTATTTT
CASRTGSDTQYF
>TRBV2|17|-|TRBJ1-2|TRBD1
TGTGCCAGCAGGCAAAACCGAGGGACAGGGGGCTATGGTGGCTACACCTTC
CASRQNRGTGGYGGYTF
>TRBV7-9|16|-|TRBJ2-5|-
TGTGCCAGCAGCTTGACAACGGGGGGCCCCAGGGAGACCCAGTACTTC
CASSLTTGGPRETQYF
>TRBV11-2|17|-|TRBJ1-3|-
TGTGCCAGCAGCTTACGTAATACGGGGGGCGATCGATACACCATATATTTT
CASSLRNTGGDRYTIYF
>TRBV25-1|12|few|TRBJ1-1|TRBD1
TGTGCCAGCCGGGACAGGTACACTGAAGCTTTCTTT
CASRDRYTEAFF
>TRBV11-2|13|-|TRBJ1-1|-
TGTGCCAGCAGTTCAACAGCGAACACTGAAGCTTTCTTT
CASSSTANTEAFF
>TRBV7-8|15|few|TRBJ2-1|-
TGTGCCAGCGGATTAGTGTCGTTAGGAACGGGTGAGCAGTTCTTC
CASGLVSLGTGEQFF
>TRBV28|15|-|TRBJ2-1|TRBD1
TGTGCCAGCAGCCCCCCCTTACAGGGGAGCGATGAGCAGTTCTTC
CASSPPLQGSDEQFF
>TRBV5-1|18|-|TRBJ2-3|TRBD2
TGCGCCAGCAGCTTAATGAGCGGGGGGGCGCGGATCACAGATACGCAGTATTTT
CASSLMSGGARITDTQYF
>TRBV6-4|12|-|TRBJ1-4|-
TGTGCCAGCACTCCGCACGGAGGTTGGGTGTTTTTT
CASTPHGGWVFF
>TRBV12-5|11|once|TRBJ2-7|-
TGTGCTAGTGGTTTAAGGGGCGAGCAGTACTTC
CASGLRGEQYF
>TRBV11-2|15|-|TRBJ2-5|TRBD2
TGTGCCAGCAGCACAGAGAGCGGGGGGGGAGAGACCCAGTACTTC
CASSTESGGGETQYF
>TRBV2|14|-|TRBJ1-5|-
TGTGCCAGCAGTGAACGGGGGAAGCGGCAGCCCCAGCATTTT
CASSERGKRQPQHF
>TRBV10-3|12|-|TRBJ1-5|-
TGTGCCATCAGTCCTCAGGGGCAGCCCCAGCATTTT
CAISPQGQPQHF
>TRBV6-6|13|-|TRBJ2-2|-
TGTGCCAGCACTCGCCCTAGTGACTGGGAGCTGTTTTTT
CASTRPSDWELFF
>TRBV2|11|-|TRBJ2-5|-
TGTGCCAGCGAGCGTCTCGAGACCCAGTACTTC
CASERLETQYF
>TRBV30|15|-|TRBJ2-1|TRBD2
TGTGCCTGGACTGACCCCAGCGGGACCTACAATGAGCAGTTCTTC
CAWTDPSGTYNEQFF
>TRBV7-8|15|-|TRBJ1-5|TRBD1
TGTGCCAGCAGCTTAGCTGGGGCAGGGGGTCAGCCCCAGCATTTT
CASSLAGAGGQPQHF
>TRBV29-1|14|-|TRBJ1-2|TRBD1
TGCAGCGTTGATATGGACAGGCCCAACTATGGCTACACCTTC
CSVDMDRPNYGYTF
>TRBV7-3|14|-|TRBJ2-5|TRBD2
TGTGCCAGCAGCTCGGGGACTAGCGGGGAGACCCAGTACTTC
CASSSGTSGETQYF
>TRBV7-9|11|-|TRBJ2-5|-
TGTGCCAGCAGCTTAGAGCTTGAGCAGTACTTC
CASSLELEQYF
>TRBV9|15|-|TRBJ2-7|TRBD1
TGTGCCAGCAGCGTAGCTGGGACAGGGCCTTACGAGCAGTACTTC
CASSVAGTGPYEQYF
>TRBV4-1|19|-|TRBJ1-3|-
TGCGCCAGCAGCCAAGATCCTCCCGACAGGTCCGGTTTCGGAAACACCATATATTTT
CASSQDPPDRSGFGNTIYF
>TRBV30|13|-|TRBJ1-1|TRBD1
TGTGCCTGGAGTGTATGGCAGGGGGCTGAAGCTTTCTTT
CAWSVWQGAEAFF
>TRBV14|20|-|TRBJ2-1|TRBD2
TGTGCCAGCAGCCAAGCCTCACGCGAGACTAGCCTCCTCGTCCCCAATGAGCAGTTCTTC
CASSQASRETSLLVPNEQFF
>TRBV5-4|14|-|TRBJ2-7|-
TGTGCCAGCAGCTTAGGCGGGGTCGACTACGAGCAGTACTTC
CASSLGGVDYEQYF
>TRBV27|15|-|TRBJ2-2|TRBD1
TGTGCCAGCAGTTTATGGGACAGCCCCACCGGGGAGCTGTTTTTT
CASSLWDSPTGELFF
>TRBV15|13|-|TRBJ2-3|TRBD2
TGTGCCTCGGGTGTAGCGGGGACAGATACGCAGTATTTT
CASGVAGTDTQYF
>TRBV7-6|16|-|TRBJ2-7|-
TGTGCCAGCAGCTTATGGCCCAGGGCGAGCTCCTACGAGCAGTACTTC
CASSLWPRASSYEQYF
>TRBV2|14|-|TRBJ1-1|-
TGTGCCAACAAAAGCCGGGATGCTAACACTGAAGCTTTCTTT
CANKSRDANTEAFF
>TRBV2|15|-|TRBJ1-5|-
TGTGCCAGCAGGGAAGGAAACTCGGGGAATCAGCCCCAGCATTTT
CASREGNSGNQPQHF
>TRBV2|15|-|TRBJ1-3|-
TGTGCCAGCAGTCTAGGGGCATTGGCAAAAAACACCATATATTTT
CASSLGALAKNTIYF
>TRBV19|12|-|TRBJ1-2|-
TGTGCCAGTAGTATTAGGGAGTATGGCTACACCTTC
CASSIREYGYTF
>TRBV28|15|few|TRBJ2-2|TRBD2
TGTGCCAGCAGGATAGCGGGGGGCAACACCGGGGAGCTGTTTTTT
CASRIAGGNTGELFF
>TRBV2|13|-|TRBJ1-6|-
TGTGCCAGCTCAGGGCTTCTCAATTCACCCCTCCACTTT
CASSGLLNSPLHF
>TRBV9|14|-|TRBJ2-3|-
TGTGCCAGCAGCGTAGCGGGGAGCGCAGATACGCAGTATTTT
CASSVAGSADTQYF
>TRBV14|15|-|TRBJ1-1|TRBD1
TGTGCCAGCAGCCATGACAGGGGTAGGAGAACTGAAGCTTTCTTT
CASSHDRGRRTEAFF
>TRBV29-1|13|once|TRBJ1-1|-
TGCAGCGTTAGGTCTGGACAGAACACTGAAGCTTTCTTT
CSVRSGQNTEAFF
>TRBV11-1|17|-|TRBJ2-2|-
TGTGCCAGCAGCTTAGCGATTAGGACACCGAACACCGGGGAGCTGTTTTTT
CASSLAIRTPNTGELFF
>TRBV7-3|13|-|TRBJ1-1|-
TGTGCCAGCAGCTTTTCGGGGAACACTGAAGCTTTCTTT
CASSFSGNTEAFF
>TRBV5-1|16|-|TRBJ2-2|TRBD1
TGCGCCAGCACCCAACAGGGACAGGTGAACACCGGGGAGCTGTTTTTT
CASTQQGQVNTGELFF
>TRBV6-1|13|few|TRBJ1-3|-
TGTGCCAGCAGTACAGGGTCGGGAAACACCATATATTTT
CASSTGSGNTIYF
>TRBV19|15|once|TRBJ1-4|-
TGTGCCAGTAGTATCGGCCCCGGAGGCAATGAAAAACTGTTTTTT
CASSIGPGGNEKLFF
>TRBV5-1|16|-|TRBJ2-5|TRBD2
TGCGCCAGCAGCCCCCGGGGGGGGGCGGGAGAAGAGACCCAGTACTTC
CASSPRGGAGEETQYF
>TRBV27|15|once|TRBJ2-3|-
TGTGCCAGCAAAACCGGGACAACTAGCACAGATACGCAGTATTTT
CASKTGTTSTDTQYF
>TRBV25-1|12|-|TRBJ2-3|-
TGTGCCAGCTCTCCGACTGGCGATACGCAGTATTTT
CASSPTGDTQYF
>TRBV5-1|12|-|TRBJ2-5|-
TGCGCCAGCAGCGAGGGCTGGGAGACCCAGTACTTC
CASSEGWETQYF
>TRBV11-2|15|-|TRBJ1-1|-
TGTGCCAGCACTATGACCGGGGTGATGAACACTGAAGCTTTCTTT
CASTMTGVMNTEAFF
>TRBV6-1|12|-|TRBJ2-5|-
TGTGCCAGCAGGGGGGCACAAGAGACCCAGTACTTC
CASRGAQETQYF
>TRBV11-3|15|few|TRBJ2-1|TRBD2
TGTGCCAGCAGCTTGGGGACTAGCGGGAACAATGAGCAGTTCTTC
CASSLGTSGNNEQFF
>TRBV6-6|15|-|TRBJ1-1|TRBD1
TGTGCCAGCAGTTCCCGGACAGGGAAAGGCACTGAAGCTTTCTTT
CASSSRTGKGTEAFF
>TRBV5-6|15|-|TRBJ2-7|TRBD1
TGTGCCAGCAGCTGGAGGGGACAGGGGTTATACGAGCAGTACTTC
CASSWRGQGLYEQYF